This T cell receptor beta chain was identified during a study of PD-1 blockade in mismatch repair-deficient tumors. Study details: Enrolled about 2013-2017, patients had progressing, pretreated mismatch repair-deficient cancers of about twelve types. Study-wide results and limits: After pembrolizumab, tumor-resident clones rose rapidly, then generally contracted before radiologic responses.

Sequencing used immunoSEQ multiplex PCR; TCRdb keeps in-frame clones, though not all of them. Found here are tens of thousands of clones, about 72% of them singletons; the top ten hold approximately 5%. CDR1 and CDR2 from the germline V gene are GTSNPN and SVGIG (reference sequence). The germline V and J ends were trimmed by 2 bases and 2 bases, with 10 bases remaining between them. CDR3 size: 13 residues. All patients were mismatch repair deficient, assessed by either PCR or immunohistochemistry. The TCR-sequenced patients were three responders to pembrolizumab. Remarks on this clone: What it binds is not known.

Sample: peripheral blood, taken 2 weeks after starting pembrolizumab. The sequence came from an adult with mismatch repair-deficient cancer. The chain uses TRBV30 and TRBJ2-7; maybe TRBD2 (5 bases). CDR3 DNA: TGTGCCTGGAGTTTAAGCGGAACCTACGAGCAGTACTTC. This codes for CAWSLSGTYEQYF.